This TCR beta chain was documented in a study of OX40 agonist ivuxolimab in advanced cancers. Germline V lookup: CDR1 SNHLY, CDR2 FYNNEI. CDR3 length: 14 amino acids. V lost 1 base to trimming and J lost 6 bases, with 10 bases between them. Data came from immunoSEQ multiplex PCR; TCRdb stores just in-frame clones and leaves some out. The sample yields around 63,000 clones, roughly 85% seen once. Specimen: CD4+ or CD8+ T cells sorted from blood, collected in a trial of the OX40 agonist ivuxolimab. The chain recombines TRBV2 with TRBJ2-4; unclear D gene. The origin of this receptor is an adult with an advanced solid tumor such as melanoma, head and neck, liver or kidney cancer. The CDR3 loop is CASSEDVMPNIQYF. CDR3 nucleotides: TGTGCCAGCAGTGAAGATGTCATGCCAAACATTCAGTACTTC. The variable domain in full, with the rest retrieved from reference TRBV2 and TRBJ2-4, is EPEVTQTPSHQVTQMGQEVILRCVPISNHLYFYWYRQILGQKVEFLVSFYNNEISEKSEIFDDQFSVERPDGSNFTLKIRSTKLEDSAMYFCASSEDVMPNIQYFGAGTRLSVL.